The present T cell receptor (beta chain) was sequenced within a study of shared clonotypes between healthy human individuals. The ends lost 2 bases at V and 2 bases at J; junction bases unmatched: 7. Germline V lookup: CDR1 SGDLS, CDR2 YYNGEE. The CDR3 is 16 amino acids. The material for each subset, its genomic DNA, was split evenly across several immunoSEQ plates. The table came from immunoSEQ multiplex PCR; TCRdb's copy has only in-frame clones and leaves some out. The table records some 1 million clones, roughly 75% of them present only once. The sequenced sample consisted of memory CD4+ T cells sorted from blood. The sample's subset: CD45RA-negative fraction. V is TRBV9 and J is TRBJ2-7; 10 bases line up with TRBD2. This TCR derives from a man younger than 35 in good health. The CDR3: CASSVGLAENPYEQYF. In DNA, the CDR3 is TGTGCCAGCAGCGTCGGACTAGCGGAGAACCCCTACGAGCAGTACTTC.